The 3 T cell receptor beta chains listed next were all sequenced from one sample in a study of cytomegalovirus exposure and HLA in healthy donors. The primer mix had 60 Vbeta and 13 Jbeta primers. Here immunoSEQ multiplex PCR was the method, and the copy in TCRdb shows in-frame clones only, minus some. The top ten clones hold 1.5% to 2% of a sample with around 180,000 clones, approximately 85% of them seen once. Sequenced input: PBMCs. Receptors originate from a man aged 18 to 29 in good health and CMV-seronegative.

The rearrangement links TRBV4-1 to TRBJ1-6, with 8 positions matching TRBD1. The CDR3 covers 19 residues. Germline lookup yields CDR1 MGHRA and CDR2 YSYEKL. V was clipped by 0 bases and J by 0 bases; unmatched bases: 7. This CDR3 is CASSQERGQESSYNSPLHF. In DNA, the CDR3 is TGCGCCAGCAGCCAAGAAAGGGGACAGGAGAGCTCCTATAATTCACCCCTCCACTTT.

This sequence joins TRBV9 and TRBJ2-2, with D possibly matching TRBD2 (5 bases). Germline V gene sequence: CDR1 SGDLS, CDR2 YYNGEE. CDR3 length equals 16 residues. The V end lost 4 bases, the J end lost 5 bases, and 18 bases lay between the germline ends. The CDR3 spells CASSPLGSEGTGELFF. CDR3 in DNA: TGTGCCAGCAGCCCCCTAGGTAGCGAAGGAACCGGGGAGCTGTTTTTT.

This clone was observed once. The V and J genes are TRBV18 and TRBJ1-4, with D maybe TRBD1 (5 bases). Germline CDR1 is KGHSH and CDR2 is LQKENI. The CDR3 runs 14 residues. V lost 1 base and J lost 7, with 10 bases in between. CDR3 amino acids: CASSPRQGGEKLFF. In nucleotides, the CDR3 is TGTGCCAGCTCACCACGGCAGGGTGGTGAAAAACTGTTTTTT.